This TCR beta chain was profiled in a study of T-cell memory formation after mild COVID-19. TCRdb reanalysed the 5' RACE reads using MiXCR and keeps one entry per CDR3 protein. The sample lists 300,000 to 400,000 distinct CDR3 sequences, approximately 15% occurring once. The CDR3 contains 13 residues. V shed 6 bases and J 7 bases; nucleotides not matched to a gene: 2. This clonotype has a handful of counts. The TCR originated in a man between 18 and 29 years old who had mild COVID-19 (a few samples of this study predate the infection). Cell type and time point are not known. Sample: PBMCs or a T cell subset sorted from them (not recorded which). The chain uses TRBV12-3 or TRBV12-4 and TRBJ1-5; 11 bases are a match to TRBD1. CDR3 DNA: TGTGCCAGCAGGCGGGACAGGGGGCAGCCCCAGCATTTT. Its translation: CASRRDRGQPQHF.